Here is one TCR beta chain with its context. What it recognizes is unknown. The junction and the germline gene differ at one end; a read error may be behind it. Germline CDR1 reads SSHAT; CDR2 reads FNYEAQ (reference sequence). The CDR3 loop spans 17 amino acids. The data belong to a study of cytomegalovirus exposure and HLA in healthy donors. Study conclusions and caveats: Published work reported that the classifier diagnosed cytomegalovirus status with high specificity and sensitivity. The likely origin of a cluster of highly shared sequence variants was a sequencing artifact.

The primer mix had 60 Vbeta and 13 Jbeta primers. Clones were sequenced by immunoSEQ multiplex PCR, and TCRdb holds only the in-frame ones, with some missing. This table holds approximately 260,000 clones, 92% found once. The chain recombines TRBV7-7 with TRBJ2-3; 8 bases align to TRBD1. The sample was PBMCs. This clonotype was sampled from a girl aged 2-15 years in good health and CMV-seronegative. CDR3 DNA sequence: TGTGCTAGCAGCTTATCGGACAGGGAGAGAGGCACAGATACGCAGTATTTT. It translates to CASSLSDRERGTDTQYF.